The 26 T cell receptor beta chains below were found in one sample sequenced in a study of glioma-infiltrating T cells after dendritic cell vaccination. Profiled with immunoSEQ multiplex PCR; TCRdb holds only in-frame clones, not every one. The sample lists approximately 64,000 clones, 75% to 85% occurring once. The sample here was blood, taken before dendritic cell vaccination. These receptors came from a human donor with glioblastoma.

This chain uses TRBV5-1 with TRBJ2-2; 7 bases are a match to TRBD1. This CDR3 is 16 amino acids long. With 3 bases clipped from V and 6 bases from J, the junction kept 11 bases outside the gene matches. The germline V gene encodes CDR1 SGHRS and CDR2 YFSETQ. DNA for the CDR3: TGCGCCAGCAGCTATATGACCCAGGGGGAGCCCGGGGAGCTGTTTTTT. This encodes CASSYMTQGEPGELFF. The variable domain in full, with the rest retrieved from reference TRBV5-1 and TRBJ2-2, is KAGVTQTPRYLIKTRGQQVTLSCSPISGHRSVSWYQQTPGQGLQFLFEYFSETQRNKGNFPGRFSGRQFSNSRSEMNVSTLELGDSALYLCASSYMTQGEPGELFFGEGSRLTVL.

The chain joins TRBV11-2 to TRBJ2-1, with 12 positions matching TRBD2. J lost 0 bases, V lost 0 bases, and 6 bases had no gene match. Germline loops: CDR1 SGHAT, CDR2 FQNNGV. The CDR3 loop spans 19 amino acids. The CDR3 protein is CASSLDSSGGASSYNEQFF. In nucleotides, the CDR3 is TGTGCCAGCAGCTTAGATTCTAGCGGGGGGGCGAGCTCCTACAATGAGCAGTTCTTC.

The J gene is TRBJ2-7, the V gene TRBV4-2, with D possibly TRBD1 on 5 matching bases. The V end was cut by 4 bases, the J end by 8 bases, with 18 bases between. Germline assignment: CDR1 LGHNA and CDR2 YNFKEQ. CDR3 length equals 14 residues. Here the CDR3 DNA reads TGTGCCAGCAGCCTAAGGGGAAATACGCACCAGCAGTACTTC. Amino acid sequence: CASSLRGNTHQQYF.

In this sample, this clone turned up a few times. This chain links TRBV19 with TRBJ1-6; no definite D call. This CDR3 has 16 amino acids. Germline CDR1 reads LNHDA; CDR2 reads SQIVND (reference sequence). Trimming pared 5 bases from V and 0 bases from J, leaving 11 bases between. CDR3 in DNA: TGTGCCAGTAGTGTGGAGCTGAGCTCCTATAATTCACCCCTCCACTTT. Translated: CASSVELSSYNSPLHF. The whole variable domain, remainder taken from reference TRBV19 and TRBJ1-6, is DGGITQSPKYLFRKEGQNVTLSCEQNLNHDAMYWYRQDPGQGLRLIYYSQIVNDFQKGDIAEGYSVSREKKESFPLTVTSAQKNPTAFYLCASSVELSSYNSPLHFGNGTRLTVT.

CDR3 in amino acids: CASSQDGAGGTDTQYF. In DNA form, the CDR3 reads TGTGCCAGCAGCCAAGATGGAGCAGGGGGCACAGATACGCAGTATTTT. The V gene is TRBV4-2, the J gene TRBJ2-3; tentative D call: TRBD1 (6 bases). Trimming pared 0 bases from V and 1 base from J, leaving 11 bases between. CDR1 and CDR2 (germline): LGHNA, YNFKEQ. This CDR3 has 16 residues.

This chain uses TRBV28 with TRBJ2-5, with D perhaps matching TRBD2 (6 bases). The CDR3 has 13 residues. V was cut by 6 bases and J by 5 bases, with 13 bases left in between. Germline assignment: CDR1 MDHEN and CDR2 SYDVKM. The CDR3, as DNA: TGTGCCAGCAGGGAGGGATCGGGTGAGACCCAGTACTTC. It yields the protein CASREGSGETQYF.

CDR3 nucleotide sequence: TGTGCCAGCAGCTTAGTTCCCGGGACAGGGGGGAATTCACCCCTCCACTTT. This translates into CASSLVPGTGGNSPLHF. The chain links TRBV7-8 to TRBJ1-6; 11 bases map to TRBD1. V lost 1 base, J lost 7 bases, and 6 bases stayed unmatched. Germline V gene lookup returns CDR1 SGHVS and CDR2 FQNEAQ. The CDR3 has 17 residues.

The V and J genes are TRBV19 and TRBJ2-2; 9 bases agree with TRBD1. The V gene end was trimmed by 7 bases and the J gene end by 12 bases; junction bases not matched to a gene: 15. CDR1 and CDR2 from the germline V gene are LNHDA and SQIVND (reference sequence). CDR3 length: 15 residues. The CDR3 DNA is TGTGCCAGTAACCCAAACCGGGACAGGGTACGGCAGCTGTTTTTT. Translation gives CASNPNRDRVRQLFF.

The chain has TRBV11-3 and TRBJ1-6; the D gene is possibly TRBD1 (6 bases). Germline V gene lookup returns CDR1 SGHNT and CDR2 YENEEA. The V and J ends lost 5 bases and 7 bases respectively, with 21 bases between them. The CDR3 covers 17 residues. This CDR3 is CASSGRRIRQENSPLHF. The CDR3 region has the DNA TGTGCCAGCAGCGGAAGGCGTATCAGACAGGAGAATTCACCCCTCCACTTT.

The chain links TRBV5-4 to TRBJ2-7; D is possibly TRBD1 (6 bases). V was clipped by 0 bases and J by 7 bases, with 14 bases between them. The CDR3 loop spans 14 amino acids. Germline V gene lookup returns CDR1 SGHNT and CDR2 YYREEE (reference sequence). CDR3 protein: CASSLARQGGEQYF. CDR3 sequence (DNA): TGTGCCAGCAGCTTGGCCCGGCAAGGGGGAGAGCAGTACTTC.

About this clone: The germline gene is not matched at one end of the junction; a read error may be the cause. This chain uses TRBV19 with TRBJ2-2, with 7 bases matching TRBD1. CDR3 length: 15 residues. The germline V gene has CDR1 LNHDA and CDR2 SQIVND (reference sequence). The CDR3 DNA is TGTGCCAGTAGTATTTTACAGGGGAACGCCGGGGAGCTGTTTTTT. This gives the protein CASSILQGNAGELFF.

The J gene is TRBJ2-1, the V gene TRBV2; tentatively, D is TRBD1 (5 bases). Per germline, CDR1 SNHLY and CDR2 FYNNEI. This CDR3 region has 16 residues. The V end was cut by 3 bases, the J end by 0 bases, with 12 bases between. The CDR3 here is CASSEWGGSSYNEQFF. CDR3 DNA: TGTGCCAGCAGTGAGTGGGGCGGAAGCTCCTACAATGAGCAGTTCTTC.

Only one count was recorded for this clone. V is TRBV10-1 and J is TRBJ2-1, with TRBD1 matching 9 bases. This CDR3 is 20 amino acids long. Germline values: CDR1 WNHNN, CDR2 SYGVQD (reference sequence). V trimming: 0 bases; J trimming: 4 bases; junction bases outside the gene matches: 16. CDR3 nucleotide sequence: TGCGCCAGCAGTGAGTCCCTCGAAACAGTCAGGACAGGGGTTTACAATGAGCAGTTCTTC. Translation gives CASSESLETVRTGVYNEQFF.

The chain employs TRBV5-4 and TRBJ2-5; TRBD2 matches 8 bases. Germline CDR1 is SGHNT and CDR2 is YYREEE (reference sequence). The CDR3 sequence is 15 residues long. With V trimmed by 3 bases and J by 7 bases, 11 bases remained unmatched. The chain's CDR3 is CASSSGSAGGGTQYF. Here the CDR3 DNA reads TGTGCCAGCAGCTCCGGGAGCGCGGGAGGAGGGACCCAGTACTTC.

The rearrangement joins TRBV9 to TRBJ2-2, with a weak D call TRBD2 (5 bases). Trimming pared 0 bases from V and 6 bases from J, leaving 12 bases between. The length of the CDR3 is 15 residues. From germline, CDR1 is SGDLS and CDR2 YYNGEE. The CDR3 DNA follows: TGTGCCAGCAGCGTAGCGAGGGTACAGTCCGGGGAGCTGTTTTTT. This codes for CASSVARVQSGELFF.

The gene calls are TRBV19 and TRBJ1-5; the D gene is possibly TRBD1 (5 bases). The germline CDR1 and CDR2 sequences are LNHDA and SQIVND (reference sequence). The CDR3 is 16 residues long. Trimming pared 3 bases from V and 2 bases from J, leaving 14 bases between. CDR3 protein: CASSIRAGGGNQPQHF. CDR3 DNA sequence: TGTGCCAGTAGTATCAGAGCGGGGGGGGGCAATCAGCCCCAGCATTTT.

The V call is TRBV12-5, the J call TRBJ2-1; the match to TRBD2 covers 8 bases. V was clipped by 0 bases and J by 0 bases; unmatched bases: 7. The germline CDR1 and CDR2 sequences are LGHNT and FRNRAP. CDR3 length: 18 amino acids. In DNA form, the CDR3 reads TGTGCTAGTGGTTTGGTACGAGGCGGGGGGAGCTCCTACAATGAGCAGTTCTTC. Translating it yields CASGLVRGGGSSYNEQFF.

V gene TRBV7-2 combines with J gene TRBJ2-5; 11 bases line up with TRBD1. After removal of 2 bases from V and 5 bases from J, the junction contained 1 base not matched to a gene. Germline lookup yields CDR1 SGHTA and CDR2 FQGNSA. This CDR3 comprises 14 residues. CDR3 in DNA: TGTGCCAGCAGCTTAAGGACAGGGGGCGAGACCCAGTACTTC. Its protein is CASSLRTGGETQYF. Together with reference TRBV7-2 and TRBJ2-5, the CDR3 gives the full variable domain: GAGVSQSPSNKVTEKGKDVELRCDPISGHTALYWYRQSLGQGLEFLIYFQGNSAPDKSGLPSDRFSAERTGGSVSTLTIQRTQQEDSAVYLCASSLRTGGETQYFGPGTRLLVL.

V and J are TRBV6-1 and TRBJ2-5; TRBD2 might be the D (7 bases). Between the trimmed V and J ends, which lost 0 bases and 2 bases, there was a span of 13 bases. This CDR3 comprises 16 residues. From germline, CDR1 is MNHNS and CDR2 SASEGT. This CDR3 reads CASSEAGAGGQETQYF. For the CDR3, the DNA is TGTGCCAGCAGTGAAGCGGGGGCCGGGGGGCAAGAGACCCAGTACTTC.

V is TRBV7-6 and J is TRBJ2-1; TRBD1 aligns across 10 bases. With 3 bases clipped from V and 4 bases from J, the junction kept 15 bases outside the gene matches. The CDR3 spans 19 residues. CDR1 is SGHVS and CDR2 is FNYEAQ in the germline V gene. Here the CDR3 DNA reads TGTGCCAGCAGCTTGAGGATTTGGGCGCCGGGACAGGGGTACAATGAGCAGTTCTTC. Amino acid sequence: CASSLRIWAPGQGYNEQFF.

V and J are TRBV7-2 and TRBJ1-1; no reliable D call. The CDR3 consists of 14 residues. Trimming removed 5 bases at V and 7 bases at J, with 17 bases between. The germline V gene encodes CDR1 SGHTA and CDR2 FQGNSA. CDR3 DNA sequence: TGTGCCAGCAGCCGTGGGTTGAGGAGCGGTGAAGCTTTCTTT. Translation: CASSRGLRSGEAFF. Combining the CDR3 with reference TRBV7-2 and TRBJ1-1 gives the whole variable domain GAGVSQSPSNKVTEKGKDVELRCDPISGHTALYWYRQSLGQGLEFLIYFQGNSAPDKSGLPSDRFSAERTGGSVSTLTIQRTQQEDSAVYLCASSRGLRSGEAFFGQGTRLTVV.

The rearrangement links TRBV4-2 to TRBJ1-1, with D uncertain. V was cut by 8 bases and J by 0 bases, with 13 bases left in between. Germline loops: CDR1 LGHNA, CDR2 YNFKEQ. The CDR3 sequence is 14 residues long. The CDR3 region has the DNA TGTGCCAGCGGTTCGAGGCAGATGAACACTGAAGCTTTCTTT. Amino acid sequence: CASGSRQMNTEAFF.

The chain uses TRBV19 and TRBJ2-2; 7 nucleotides agree with TRBD1. Germline V lookup: CDR1 LNHDA, CDR2 SQIVND (reference sequence). This CDR3 has 15 amino acids. J gave up 3 bases and V 6 bases, and 7 bases lay outside the gene matches. CDR3 nucleotides: TGTGCCAGTAGACGTACAGGGGAGTACACCGGGGAGCTGTTTTTT. This gives the protein CASRRTGEYTGELFF.

This chain joins TRBV19 and TRBJ1-2, with a weak D call TRBD1 (6 bases). Trimming removed 9 bases at V and 5 bases at J, with 16 bases between. CDR3 length equals 13 residues. Per germline, CDR1 LNHDA and CDR2 SQIVND (reference sequence). For the CDR3, the DNA is TGTGCCAGCAACGTTGGGGGCGAATATGGCTACACCTTC. It encodes CASNVGGEYGYTF.

This clone was counted once. This chain links TRBV9 with TRBJ2-7, with TRBD2 as a possible D gene (5 bases). Deletions cut 3 bases from V and 1 base from J, with 8 bases between. Germline CDR1 and CDR2: SGDLS and YYNGEE. The CDR3 is made up of 13 amino acids. The CDR3 loop reads CASSDGVSYEQYF. The CDR3 DNA sequence: TGTGCCAGCAGCGACGGGGTATCCTACGAGCAGTACTTC.

This chain joins TRBV5-8 and TRBJ2-4; D is unresolved. The V end was cut by 0 bases, the J end by 9 bases, with 10 bases between. Germline CDR1 is SGHTS and CDR2 is YDEGEE. This CDR3 has 13 residues. CDR3 in DNA: TGTGCCAGCAGCTTGGTTGGGCCCGGCATTCAGTACTTC. Residues: CASSLVGPGIQYF.